The table lists the clone carrying this TCR beta chain with many counts. The source of the sample is a study of regulatory T cells in long-lasting Graves disease. HTBI primers from iRepertoire and Arm-PCR of CDR3 regions yielded the TCR beta libraries. TCRdb called the multiplex PCR reads again in MiXCR, with one record for every CDR3 protein. The sample shows around 360,000 distinct CDR3 sequences, under 20% of them seen only once. Time point in this sample: newly diagnosed GD, antithyroid drugs for less than 3 months. Generation of the TCR library employed RNA extracted from PBMCs. The CDR3 spans 11 residues. Germline CDR1 and CDR2: MNHEY and SMNVEV (reference sequence). V gave up 8 bases and J gave up 4 bases, with 6 bases separating them. In addition, the sample was reused for a study of T cells in Graves' hyperthyroidism and ophthalmopathy. According to that study: When ophthalmopathy did not progress within 18 months, Graves' hyperthyroidism was considered stable. Initially, a first-round RT-PCR of the TCR CDR3 employed the HTBI primer set.

The sample in question was peripheral blood mononuclear cells (PBMCs), obtained at new diagnosis, from a patient treated with antithyroid drugs. This chain connects TRBV27 to TRBJ2-1, with D hard to call. This TCR came from a woman under 30 with Graves disease. In nucleotides, the CDR3 is TGTGCCAGCGGAATATACAATGAGCAGTTCTTC. Protein sequence: CASGIYNEQFF.